The 30 T cell receptor beta chains below come from one sample, sequenced in a study of long-term antiretroviral therapy in people with HIV. At the survey level, the v3.0 immunoSEQ assay was run. Generated by immunoSEQ multiplex PCR, the TCRdb table keeps only in-frame clones and is missing some. The sample has more than 35,000 clones, around 86% seen once. This specimen was unsorted PBMCs, taken 1.5 years after starting antiretroviral therapy. The origin of the receptors is a young man with HIV.

As for this clone: This same CDR3 is encoded by further DNA sequences in the sample. The J gene is TRBJ1-4, the V gene TRBV19; D ambiguous. Deletions cut 3 bases from V and 0 bases from J, with 5 bases between. The CDR3 runs to 14 residues. Looked up from germline, CDR1 is LNHDA and CDR2 is SQIVND (reference sequence). This CDR3 reads CASSIPATNEKLFF. CDR3 nucleotide sequence: TGTGCCAGTAGTATCCCGGCAACTAATGAAAAACTGTTTTTT.

The chain combines TRBV6-6 with TRBJ2-5, with 9 bases fitting TRBD1. The germline V gene encodes CDR1 MNHNY and CDR2 SVGAGI (reference sequence). There are 12 residues in the CDR3. The J segment lost 5 bases and the V segment lost 11 bases, leaving 6 bases of the junction unmatched. The chain's CDR3 is CAVQGAGETQYF. The CDR3 DNA is TGTGCCGTACAGGGGGCAGGGGAGACCCAGTACTTC.

The chain links TRBV6-6 to TRBJ2-5; D perhaps matches TRBD1 (7 bases). The germline V gene has CDR1 MNHNY and CDR2 SVGAGI (reference sequence). This CDR3 contains 14 residues. V was shortened by 5 bases and J by 3 bases, with 13 bases between the two germline ends. Here the CDR3 DNA reads TGTGCCAGCAGTCCTCGCAGGGGGGAAGAGACCCAGTACTTC. Translating gives CASSPRRGEETQYF.

J is TRBJ2-2 and V is TRBV28; D possibly corresponds to TRBD2 (5 bases). CDR1 and CDR2 from the germline V gene are MDHEN and SYDVKM. Trimming left V 3 bases short and J 7 bases short, with 15 bases between. The CDR3 length is 15 residues. DNA for the CDR3: TGTGCCAGCAGTTTCCGGGGTCGAAGACACGGGGAGCTGTTTTTT. Translating gives CASSFRGRRHGELFF.

This chain uses TRBV2 with TRBJ1-4, with D hard to call. The CDR3 consists of 12 residues. Trimming took 6 bases from V and 4 from J, leaving 6 bases between them. Germline CDR1 reads SNHLY; CDR2 reads FYNNEI. The CDR3 DNA sequence: TGTGCCAGCAGGGGGAATAATGAAAAACTGTTTTTT. It is translated as CASRGNNEKLFF.

The rearrangement links TRBV5-1 to TRBJ2-2; 15 nucleotides align to TRBD2. Per germline, CDR1 SGHRS and CDR2 YFSETQ. The CDR3 extends over 16 amino acids. The trim removed 3 bases at V and 9 bases at J, leaving 6 bases unmatched. CDR3 DNA sequence: TGCGCCAGCAGCTCCGGACTAGCGGGAGGGTTGAGGGAGCTGTTTTTT. Its protein product is CASSSGLAGGLRELFF.

V and J are TRBV9 and TRBJ2-7; D is unresolved. V dropped 0 bases and J dropped 2 bases, with 6 bases sitting between them. Germline V gene sequence: CDR1 SGDLS, CDR2 YYNGEE. This CDR3 comprises 13 residues. CDR3 region: CASSVGPAYEQYF. The CDR3 region has the DNA TGTGCCAGCAGCGTAGGGCCAGCCTACGAGCAGTACTTC.

This clone has a handful of counts. The chain has TRBV4-2 and TRBJ1-4; 9 bases line up with TRBD1. Trimming took 4 bases from V and 1 from J; bases not matched to a gene: 13. Per germline, CDR1 LGHNA and CDR2 YNFKEQ. CDR3 size: 19 residues. CDR3 sequence (DNA): TGTGCCAGCAGCCGCCCTCGGACAGGGGAGGTTGGAACTAATGAAAAACTGTTTTTT. This translates into CASSRPRTGEVGTNEKLFF.

This clone was observed a single time. The rearrangement links TRBV7-3 to TRBJ2-5; D not certain. Germline loops: CDR1 SGHTA, CDR2 FQGTGA. There are 15 residues in the CDR3. V lost 2 bases and J 0 bases, leaving 10 bases between the germline ends. DNA of the CDR3: TGTGCCAGCAGCTTAGACGGAACGTACCAAGAGACCCAGTACTTC. This gives the protein CASSLDGTYQETQYF.

This clone was counted between two and nine times. The rearrangement links TRBV4-2 to TRBJ2-7; tentatively, D is TRBD1 or TRBD2 (5 bases each). Between the trimmed V and J ends, which lost 2 bases and 3 bases, there was a span of 8 bases. CDR1 is LGHNA, CDR2 YNFKEQ, per germline. The CDR3 has 13 residues. The DNA for the CDR3 is TGTGCCAGCAGCCAATCGGGGCTCTACGAGCAGTACTTC. Encoded protein: CASSQSGLYEQYF.

J is TRBJ2-2 and V is TRBV30; 9 bases are a match to TRBD2. The CDR3 is made up of 15 amino acids. The germline CDR1 and CDR2 sequences are GTSNPN and SVGIG (reference sequence). With 4 bases clipped from V and 3 bases from J, the junction kept 6 bases outside the gene matches. CDR3 nucleotide sequence: TGTGCCTGGATGGCCCGCGGGAGGGACACCGGGGAGCTGTTTTTT. Translating it yields CAWMARGRDTGELFF.

This chain uses TRBV19 with TRBJ1-5; D is unresolved. V shed 0 bases and J shed 0 bases, with 6 bases lying between them. Germline CDR1 reads LNHDA; CDR2 reads SQIVND (reference sequence). This CDR3 has 15 amino acids. The CDR3 DNA is TGTGCCAGTAGTATAGAACGGACTAGCAATCAGCCCCAGCATTTT. The encoded protein is CASSIERTSNQPQHF. Filled out from reference TRBV19 and TRBJ1-5, the complete variable domain reads DGGITQSPKYLFRKEGQNVTLSCEQNLNHDAMYWYRQDPGQGLRLIYYSQIVNDFQKGDIAEGYSVSREKKESFPLTVTSAQKNPTAFYLCASSIERTSNQPQHFGDGTRLSIL.

This clone was recorded once. CDR3 sequence: CASWGPPSYEQYF. CDR3 sequence (DNA): TGCGCCAGCTGGGGGCCCCCGTCCTACGAGCAGTACTTC. The V and J genes are TRBV5-1 and TRBJ2-7; D is possibly TRBD1 (6 bases). From germline, CDR1 is SGHRS and CDR2 YFSETQ. V was clipped by 7 bases and J by 1 base, with 12 bases between them. This CDR3 has 13 residues.

The chain uses TRBV9 and TRBJ2-2, with 9 bases aligning to TRBD2. This CDR3 region has 16 residues. The germline gives CDR1 SGDLS, CDR2 YYNGEE. The V gene end was trimmed by 2 bases and the J gene end by 3 bases; junction bases not matched to a gene: 5. Written as DNA, the CDR3 is TGTGCCAGCAGCGTTAGGGCGGGAGGGTACACCGGGGAGCTGTTTTTT. This codes for CASSVRAGGYTGELFF.

This clone was recorded a few times. V is TRBV30 and J is TRBJ1-2; 9 nucleotides align to TRBD1. CDR1 is GTSNPN, CDR2 SVGIG, per germline (reference sequence). The CDR3 covers 14 residues. The trim removed 0 bases at V and 5 bases at J, leaving 4 bases unmatched. The CDR3 spells CAWSVGDREYGYTF. The CDR3 DNA is TGTGCCTGGAGTGTAGGGGACAGGGAATATGGCTACACCTTC.

The genes are TRBV4-2 and TRBJ2-7; the match to TRBD2 covers 7 bases. Unmatched junction bases numbered 12, after V lost 4 bases and J lost 3 bases. There are 16 residues in the CDR3. In germline, CDR1 is LGHNA, CDR2 YNFKEQ. The CDR3 loop reads CASSRRSLERDYEQYF. CDR3 in DNA: TGTGCCAGCAGCCGAAGGAGCTTGGAGCGGGACTACGAGCAGTACTTC.

The chain employs TRBV27 and TRBJ1-1; D call uncertain. The germline V and J ends were trimmed by 3 bases and 1 base, with 9 bases remaining between them. CDR3 length: 14 amino acids. Germline CDR1 is MNHEY and CDR2 is SMNVEV (reference sequence). CDR3: CASSLLGENTEAFF. The CDR3 region has the DNA TGTGCCAGCAGTTTGCTCGGCGAGAACACTGAAGCTTTCTTT.

The chain joins TRBV28 to TRBJ2-3; 9 bases are a match to TRBD1. J was trimmed by 2 bases and V by 5 bases; bases with no gene match: 5. The CDR3 sequence is 15 residues long. Germline CDR1 and CDR2: MDHEN and SYDVKM. The chain's CDR3 is CASSTGTGLTDTQYF. CDR3 nucleotides: TGTGCCAGCAGTACTGGGACAGGGCTCACAGATACGCAGTATTTT.

This clone has just a few counts. The chain joins TRBV1 to TRBJ2-7; TRBD2, the D gene given by the table, was not confirmed from the DNA. TRBV1 is designated a pseudogene. The CDR3 spans 15 residues. CDR3 nucleotide sequence: TGCACCAGCAGCCAAGAGACTAGGTCGTCCTACGAGCAGTACTTC. Its protein product is CTSSQETRSSYEQYF.

The count of this clone is one. The chain is built from TRBV28 and TRBJ2-1; D unresolved. The V end was cut by 4 bases, the J end by 4 bases, with 11 bases between. The CDR3 has 14 residues. CDR1 MDHEN and CDR2 SYDVKM come from the germline V gene. The DNA of the CDR3 is TGTGCCAGCAGTTCGTCGGTGTGGTACAATGAGCAGTTCTTC. The encoded protein is CASSSSVWYNEQFF.

By frequency in the sample, this clone is medium-sized. CDR3 bases: TGCGCCAGCAGTGAAGGAGAGACCCAGTACTTC. Translation: CASSEGETQYF. The chain combines TRBV10-1 with TRBJ2-5, with unresolved D. The V gene lost 3 bases and the J gene lost 4 bases, with 3 bases spanning the gap. Germline lookup yields CDR1 WNHNN and CDR2 SYGVQD (reference sequence). The CDR3 runs 11 residues.

This clone was seen only once. One end of the junction varies from germline; a read error may be responsible. The chain carries TRBV20-1 and TRBJ1-1; possibly TRBD1 for D (5 bases). Germline lookup yields CDR1 DFQATT and CDR2 SNEGSKA (reference sequence). The CDR3 is 9 amino acids. DNA of the CDR3: TGCAGTGCACAACATCCGGGACTTTTT. It translates to CSAQHPGLF.

In DNA, the CDR3 is TGTGCCAGCAGCCGACCCGGGACACCAACTAATGAAAAACTGTTTTTT. Protein product: CASSRPGTPTNEKLFF. V usage is TRBV7-9 and J usage is TRBJ1-4, with TRBD1 as a possible D gene (6 bases). V was pared by 5 bases and J by 0 bases, with 13 bases between. Germline V gene data show CDR1 as SEHNR and CDR2 as FQNEAQ (reference sequence). The CDR3 has 16 residues.

The chain is built from TRBV28 and TRBJ2-7; D is unclear. This CDR3 is 13 amino acids long. V dropped 6 bases and J dropped 5 bases, with 14 bases sitting between them. The germline CDR1 and CDR2 sequences are MDHEN and SYDVKM. The CDR3 loop reads CASSRASLDEQYF. The CDR3 region has the DNA TGTGCCAGCAGCCGGGCTAGTCTCGACGAGCAGTACTTC.

This clone was counted a single time. This rearrangement joins TRBV7-6 to TRBJ2-2; 9 bases agree with TRBD1. The CDR3 spans 16 residues. Per the germline V gene, CDR1 is SGHVS and CDR2 is FNYEAQ. Trimming took 0 bases from V and 4 from J; bases not matched to a gene: 3. CDR3 sequence (DNA): TGTGCCAGCAGCTTAGCCAGACAGGGGGTCACCGGGGAGCTGTTTTTT. Its translation is CASSLARQGVTGELFF.

J is TRBJ2-7 and V is TRBV2, with D maybe TRBD2 (5 bases). The V gene lost 3 bases and the J gene lost 6 bases, with 9 bases spanning the gap. Germline-derived CDR1 and CDR2 are SNHLY and FYNNEI. This CDR3 spans 12 amino acids. The CDR3 region is CASSEGVSEQYF. DNA for the CDR3: TGTGCCAGCAGTGAGGGAGTGAGCGAGCAGTACTTC.

The chain couples TRBV20-1 to TRBJ1-5; D may be TRBD1 (6 bases). Germline V gene data show CDR1 as DFQATT and CDR2 as SNEGSKA (reference sequence). With 5 bases removed from V and 11 bases from J, the gap between germline ends came to 13 bases. CDR3 length: 11 residues. CDR3 protein: CSASTYRAQHF. DNA of the CDR3: TGCAGTGCTTCAACTTACAGGGCCCAGCATTTT.

The V gene is TRBV5-6, the J gene TRBJ1-2; D perhaps matches TRBD1 (6 bases). The CDR3 consists of 16 residues. Per the germline V gene, CDR1 is SGHDT and CDR2 is YYEEEE. The V and J ends lost 5 bases and 2 bases respectively, with 19 bases between them. The CDR3 DNA sequence: TGTGCCAGCAGGACGTACCGGACAGCGGGGAACTATGGCTACACCTTC. It yields the protein CASRTYRTAGNYGYTF.

The V call is TRBV11-3, the J call TRBJ2-2; D might be TRBD2 (7 bases). This CDR3 comprises 15 residues. The ends were cut back, 1 base at V and 3 bases at J, with 9 bases in the middle. The germline V gene has CDR1 SGHNT and CDR2 YENEEA. The CDR3 loop is CASSLVGGDTGELFF. The DNA of the CDR3 is TGTGCCAGCAGCTTAGTAGGGGGGGACACCGGGGAGCTGTTTTTT.

This clone is a singleton in its sample. The chain joins TRBV11-3 to TRBJ1-1, with 8 bases that match TRBD1. This CDR3 has 15 residues. Looked up from germline, CDR1 is SGHNT and CDR2 is YENEEA. V was pared by 2 bases and J by 1 base, with 3 bases of the junction left unmatched. The DNA for the CDR3 is TGTGCCAGCAGCTTAACCGGGACAGGGAACACTGAAGCTTTCTTT. It codes for CASSLTGTGNTEAFF. The whole variable domain, filled in from reference TRBV11-3 and TRBJ1-1, reads EAGVVQSPRYKIIEKKQPVAFWCNPISGHNTLYWYLQNLGQGPELLIRYENEEAVDDSQLPKDRFSAERLKGVDSTLKIQPAELGDSAVYLCASSLTGTGNTEAFFGQGTRLTVV.